This TCR beta chain was sequenced during a study of T cell repertoires in cytomegalovirus infection. Germline CDR1 is SGHAT and CDR2 is FQNNGV. The ends lost 5 bases at V and 5 bases at J; junction bases unmatched: 4. CDR3 length: 13 residues. In TCRdb, the reads were re-called with MiXCR into one record per CDR3 protein. The sample carries hundreds of thousands of distinct CDR3 sequences, more than 25% recorded once. Turning to this clonotype: Its antigen is undetermined.

This sequence joins TRBV11-2 and TRBJ2-7; TRBD1 matches at 9 bases. The sequencing used cultured CD8+ T cells from PBMCs, collected from culture after CMV antigen stimulation. The sequence was collected from a human donor in good health (CMV status not recorded). Some clones in this sample may be carry-over from other donors' samples. The DNA for the CDR3 is TGTGCCAGCAGCACCTGGACAGGGGACGAGCAGTACTTC. It is translated as CASSTWTGDEQYF.